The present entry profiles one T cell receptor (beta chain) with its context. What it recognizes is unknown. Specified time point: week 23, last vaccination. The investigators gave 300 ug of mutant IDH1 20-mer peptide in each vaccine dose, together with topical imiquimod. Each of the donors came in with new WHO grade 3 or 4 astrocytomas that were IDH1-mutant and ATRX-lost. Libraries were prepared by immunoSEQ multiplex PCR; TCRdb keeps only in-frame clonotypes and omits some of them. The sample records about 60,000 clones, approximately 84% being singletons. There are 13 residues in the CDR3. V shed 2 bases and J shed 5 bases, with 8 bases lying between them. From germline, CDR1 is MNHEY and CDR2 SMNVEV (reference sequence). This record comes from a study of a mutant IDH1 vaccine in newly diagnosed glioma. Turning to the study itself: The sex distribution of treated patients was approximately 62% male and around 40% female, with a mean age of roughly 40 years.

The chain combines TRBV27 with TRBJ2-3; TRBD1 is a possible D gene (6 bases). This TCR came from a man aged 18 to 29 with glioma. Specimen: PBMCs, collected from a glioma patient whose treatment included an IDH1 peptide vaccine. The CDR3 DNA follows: TGTGCCAGCAGTTTACCGGGACAAGATACGCAGTATTTT. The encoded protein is CASSLPGQDTQYF.